This TCR beta chain was sequenced in a study of blood T cell repertoires in COVID-19 (dated by TCRdb to 2018 to 2021). General notes on the study: Collaborator samples came from the United States, Italy and Spain and covered acute and convalescent phases of COVID-19. The material from the prospective study consisted of cDNA or gDNA derived from T cells, B-cell-depleted T cells, or PBMCs. The dataset comprised deeply sampled blood TCRbeta repertoires from subjects exposed to, actively infected with, or recovered from COVID-19. The repertoires were released in a freely available public database intended as a resource for research on the immune response to SARS-CoV-2. Samples came from the ongoing ImmuneRACE study (first 160 participants) plus 1,254 subjects from 6 global collaborators. Sample metadata almost always included a de-identified subject ID, COVID-19 status, age in years and sex. HLA class I and class II types, where available, came from metadata supplied by the sample provider rather than from assay-based typing. The study at large found these results: Clinical and demographic metadata were provided uncurated, with the amount varying by source and participant.

TCRbeta CDR3 regions were amplified from genomic DNA by means of the immunoSEQ Assay, a bias-controlled multiplex PCR. The original methods were these. Nucleated cell counts per sample were estimated from amplification of reference gene primers within the assay. Sequence reads were collapsed and filtered to measure the absolute abundance of every unique TCRbeta CDR3 rearrangement. Productive Simpson clonality was computed per sample as the square root of Simpson's diversity index over productive rearrangements. Here the immuneACCESS table is served through TCRdb, limited to in-frame sequences with V and J called. Missing clones are a known gap in these copies; in checked studies unresolved V genes cover under half, and the rest lacks a known reason. V, J and clone size derive from that table, while D and trimming were established from the DNA sequence. Present in this sample are about 89,000 clones, approximately 84% of which were seen just once. About 5.7% of the sample is held by the ten biggest clonotypes.

In Seattle, one collaborating source enrolled patients while the infection was active and tracked those patients longitudinally over the course of disease. Collaborating institutions collected whole blood in K2EDTA tubes following their own protocols. For TCRbeta analysis, collaborators shipped samples as frozen whole blood, isolated PBMCs, or DNA extracted from either of those sample types. About this clone itself: What antigen it recognizes has not been identified. The sample holds no much larger clone one base away, and base qualities are not on file.

In the germline V gene, CDR1 corresponds to MNHEY and CDR2 to SVGAGI. The CDR3 numbers 14 residues from cysteine through phenylalanine. The sequence is cut down to CDR3 DNA, 42 bases in frame from base 1. V loses 0 bases of germline sequence and J loses 1 base, and the interval between the two ends is 6 bases. The source is a man in his 70s with COVID-19, enrolled during active disease. The source material was peripheral blood. This chain joins TRBV6-5 to TRBJ1-1, with the D gene too uncertain to name. CDR3 sequence: CASSYSTRNTEAFF. The DNA sequence is given as TGTGCCAGCAGTTACTCGACTCGGAACACTGAAGCTTTCTTT.